This T cell receptor beta chain was documented in a study of blood T cell repertoires in COVID-19. Study summary: From the United States, Italy and Spain came samples of acute and convalescent COVID-19. PBMCs, B-cell-depleted T cells, or T cells provided the cDNA or gDNA that made up the material.

CDR3 length: 14 residues. The germline V gene encodes CDR1 SGHTA and CDR2 FQGTGA. The V end was cut by 5 bases, the J end by 1 base, with 10 bases between. Authors' methods: Amplified reference gene primers provided the basis for estimating nucleated cell counts. TCRdb's table, derived via immunoSEQ multiplex PCR, lists solely in-frame clones and lacks some. V, J and clone size derive from that table, while D and trimming were established from the DNA sequence. The profile shows tens of thousands of clones, roughly 79% of them singletons. Sequenced: peripheral blood. This TCR was sampled from a human donor in a cohort sampled during active COVID-19. The V gene is TRBV7-3, the J gene TRBJ2-3, with D tentatively TRBD2 (6 bases). This CDR3 reads CASSMTSGTDTQYF. CDR3 bases: TGTGCCAGCAGCATGACTAGTGGCACAGATACGCAGTATTTT. Variable domain in full (rest from reference TRBV7-3 and TRBJ2-3): GAGVSQTPSNKVTEKGKYVELRCDPISGHTALYWYRQSLGQGPEFLIYFQGTGAADDSGLPNDRFFAVRPEGSVSTLKIQRTERGDSAVYLCASSMTSGTDTQYFGPGTRLTVL.